The clone carrying this T cell receptor (beta chain) was seen at least ten times. The data stem from a study of blood T cells in healthy people across ages. Germline-derived CDR1 and CDR2 are SGHTA and FQGNSA. The V and J ends lost 4 bases and 5 bases respectively, with 14 bases between them. The CDR3 loop spans 14 amino acids. A second 7 to 11 cycle PCR used barcoded and J-beta primers. TCRdb reanalysed the 5' RACE reads using MiXCR and keeps one entry per CDR3 protein. The sample yields over a million distinct CDR3 sequences, around 45% seen once. Material for sequencing was blood. This receptor was taken from a woman aged 60-75 years in good health. This chain connects TRBV7-2 to TRBJ1-1; D ambiguous. The CDR3 is CASSSILGLTEAFF. The CDR3 DNA follows: TGTGCCAGCAGCTCGATCCTAGGATTGACTGAAGCTTTCTTT.